The source of this T cell receptor beta chain is a study of long-term antiretroviral therapy in people with HIV. Study background: Collection of the earliest samples took place about a decade ahead of the 2015 immediate-ART recommendation. General study findings and limits: Before ART, certain clones expanded, and these dominated the repertoire at all time points. Relative to transplant donor controls, diversity remained lower despite increasing after ART.

Assay version v3.0 of immunoSEQ was used, and it was run at survey level. Measured with immunoSEQ multiplex PCR; TCRdb has only the in-frame clones, and not every one. Counted here are about 40,000 clones, around 86% occurring once; the ten biggest clones make up 5.5% to 8%. The CDR3 consists of 17 residues. Germline-derived CDR1 and CDR2 are MNHNS and SASEGT. The V segment lost 4 bases and the J segment 4 bases; nucleotides outside the gene matches: 15. Concerning this clone: The target antigen is unknown.

The specimen was unsorted PBMCs, collected 1 year after starting antiretroviral therapy. This TCR was sampled from a man younger than 30 with HIV. The chain has TRBV6-1 and TRBJ1-2, with 7 bases aligning to TRBD1. CDR3 loop: CASSGLPRGGRSYGYTF. The CDR3 bases are TGTGCCAGCAGTGGCCTCCCCAGGGGGGGCCGTAGCTATGGCTACACCTTC.